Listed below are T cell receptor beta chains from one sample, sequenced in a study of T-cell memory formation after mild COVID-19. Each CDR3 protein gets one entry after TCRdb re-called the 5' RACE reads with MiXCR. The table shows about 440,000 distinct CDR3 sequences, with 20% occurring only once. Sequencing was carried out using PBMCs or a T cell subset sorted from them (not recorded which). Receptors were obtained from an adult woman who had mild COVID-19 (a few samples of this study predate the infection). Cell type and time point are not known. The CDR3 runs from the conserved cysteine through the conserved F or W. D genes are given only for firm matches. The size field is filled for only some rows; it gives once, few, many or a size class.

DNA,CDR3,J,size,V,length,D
TGTGCCAGCAGCCAATGGACAGGGATTGTGGGAGATACGCAGTATTTT,CASSQWTGIVGDTQYF,TRBJ2-3,.,TRBV3-1,16,TRBD1
TGTGCCAGCAGCTTAGGATGGGCCGAGCTGGCTTTCTTT,CASSLGWAELAFF,TRBJ1-1,.,TRBV11-2,13,.
TGTGCCAGCAGCTCCCGGGTACTAGCGGACAATGAGCAGTTCTTC,CASSSRVLADNEQFF,TRBJ2-1,.,TRBV7-9,15,TRBD2
TGTGCCAGCAGCACTAGCGGGGCCGAGGGCGGGGAGCTGTTTTTT,CASSTSGAEGGELFF,TRBJ2-2,.,TRBV13,15,TRBD2
TGCGCCAGCAGCCAAGGACGGACTAGCGGAGCCAAAAACATTCAGTACTTC,CASSQGRTSGAKNIQYF,TRBJ2-4,.,TRBV4-3,17,TRBD2
TGTGCCAGCAGCCGCGGACTAGCGGGACTGAACACCGGGGAGCTGTTTTTT,CASSRGLAGLNTGELFF,TRBJ2-2,few,TRBV11-3,17,TRBD2
TGCAGTGCTAGGTCTTTGTCGAACACCGGGGAGCTGTTTTTT,CSARSLSNTGELFF,TRBJ2-2,.,TRBV20-1,14,.
TGCAGTGCTAGAGATTACAGGGGGCGCGGGTCCCAGGAGACCCAGTACTTC,CSARDYRGRGSQETQYF,TRBJ2-5,few,TRBV20-1,17,TRBD1
TGTGCCAGCTCAGCCGGGACCCTTAATGAAAAACTGTTTTTT,CASSAGTLNEKLFF,TRBJ1-4,.,TRBV18,14,.
TGTGCCAGCAGCTTAACAATCTACGAGCAGTACTTC,CASSLTIYEQYF,TRBJ2-7,.,TRBV7-9,12,.
TGTGCCACCAGCAGAGACTCGTCAGGGGGAGAGACCCAGTACTTC,CATSRDSSGGETQYF,TRBJ2-5,.,TRBV15,15,TRBD1
TGCAGTGCTAGAGATCCCCGCAGCGCATTTTACAATGAGCAGTTCTTC,CSARDPRSAFYNEQFF,TRBJ2-1,many,TRBV20-1,16,.
TGTGCCAGCAGCCGACAAGGAAACACAGATACGCAGTATTTT,CASSRQGNTDTQYF,TRBJ2-3,few,TRBV7-9,14,.
TGTGCCAGCAGCTCGAGACTAGCGGGGGTCACAGATACGCAGTATTTT,CASSSRLAGVTDTQYF,TRBJ2-3,few,TRBV11-2,16,TRBD2
TGTGCCAGCAGCCAAGATCTACAGGGGGGTTCACCCCTCCACTTT,CASSQDLQGGSPLHF,TRBJ1-6,few,TRBV4-2,15,TRBD1
TGTGCCAGCAGCCCTCCTCCCTTC,CASSPPPF,TRBJ1-2,few,TRBV7-9,8,.